This T cell receptor beta chain was profiled in a study of human T cells and chemical hapten exposure. Someone pulled total RNA out of unfractionated whole blood. TCRdb independently ran MiXCR on the 5' RACE reads; one entry per CDR3 protein. The repertoire has 110,000 or so distinct CDR3 sequences, approximately 19% of them found once; the top ten carry about 3%. V lost 2 bases and J lost 7, with 14 bases in between. CDR3 length: 13 residues. Germline assignment: CDR1 DFQATT and CDR2 SNEGSKA (reference sequence). V and J are TRBV20-1 and TRBJ1-1; D uncertain. The receptor's source is a human donor in good health. The CDR3 sequence is CSARSTQRGEAFF. The CDR3 region has the DNA TGCAGTGCTAGATCGACCCAACGAGGTGAAGCTTTCTTT.